This entry features one T cell receptor (beta chain) sequence. Clones were read by immunoSEQ multiplex PCR, and TCRdb kept only the in-frame ones, dropping some. The sample lists approximately 50,000 clones, about nine tenths occurring once. This entry is derived from a study of T cell changes during pregnancy in multiple sclerosis. Germline V lookup: CDR1 SGHAT, CDR2 FQNNGV. The CDR3 is made up of 13 amino acids. Trimming stripped 1 base from V and 5 bases from J, with 9 bases between. J is TRBJ2-7 and V is TRBV11-2; D is ambiguous. The sequences come from CD8+ T cells from peripheral blood mononuclear cells, collected after pregnancy. The clonotype was recovered from a female donor with multiple sclerosis, enrolled in a pregnancy study. The CDR3 protein is CASSLGGAHEQYF. CDR3 coding DNA: TGTGCCAGCAGCTTAGGAGGCGCCCACGAGCAGTACTTC.